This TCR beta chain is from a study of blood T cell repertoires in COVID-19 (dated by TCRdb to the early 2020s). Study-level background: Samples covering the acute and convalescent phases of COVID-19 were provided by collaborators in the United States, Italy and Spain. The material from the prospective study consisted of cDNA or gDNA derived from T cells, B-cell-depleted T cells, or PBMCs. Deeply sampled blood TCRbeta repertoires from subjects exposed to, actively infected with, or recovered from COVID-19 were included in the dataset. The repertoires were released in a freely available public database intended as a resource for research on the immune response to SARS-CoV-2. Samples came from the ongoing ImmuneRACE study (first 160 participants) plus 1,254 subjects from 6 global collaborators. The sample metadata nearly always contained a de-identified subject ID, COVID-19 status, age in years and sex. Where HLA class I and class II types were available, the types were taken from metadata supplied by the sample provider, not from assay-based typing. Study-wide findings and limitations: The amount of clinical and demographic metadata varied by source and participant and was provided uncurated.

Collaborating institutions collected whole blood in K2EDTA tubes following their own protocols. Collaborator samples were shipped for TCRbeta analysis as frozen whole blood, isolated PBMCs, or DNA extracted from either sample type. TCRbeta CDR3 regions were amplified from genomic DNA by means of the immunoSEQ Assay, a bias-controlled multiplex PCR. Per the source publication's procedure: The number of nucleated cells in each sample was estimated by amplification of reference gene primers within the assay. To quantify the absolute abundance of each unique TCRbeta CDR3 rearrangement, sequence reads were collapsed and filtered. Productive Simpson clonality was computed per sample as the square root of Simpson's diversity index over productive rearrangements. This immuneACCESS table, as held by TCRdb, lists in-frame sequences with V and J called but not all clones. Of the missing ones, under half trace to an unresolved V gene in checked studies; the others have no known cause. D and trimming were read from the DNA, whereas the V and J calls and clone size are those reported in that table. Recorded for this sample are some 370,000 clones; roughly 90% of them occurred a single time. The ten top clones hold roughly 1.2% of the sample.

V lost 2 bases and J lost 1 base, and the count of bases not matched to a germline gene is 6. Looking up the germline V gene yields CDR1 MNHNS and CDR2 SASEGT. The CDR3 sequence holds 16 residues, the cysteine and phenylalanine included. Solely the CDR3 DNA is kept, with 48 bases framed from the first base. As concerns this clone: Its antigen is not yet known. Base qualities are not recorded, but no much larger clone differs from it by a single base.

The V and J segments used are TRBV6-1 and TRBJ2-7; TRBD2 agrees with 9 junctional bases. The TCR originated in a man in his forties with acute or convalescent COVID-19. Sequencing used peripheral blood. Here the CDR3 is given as CASSEIGLAGSYEQYF. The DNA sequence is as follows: TGTGCCAGCAGTGAAATTGGGCTAGCGGGGTCCTACGAGCAGTACTTC.